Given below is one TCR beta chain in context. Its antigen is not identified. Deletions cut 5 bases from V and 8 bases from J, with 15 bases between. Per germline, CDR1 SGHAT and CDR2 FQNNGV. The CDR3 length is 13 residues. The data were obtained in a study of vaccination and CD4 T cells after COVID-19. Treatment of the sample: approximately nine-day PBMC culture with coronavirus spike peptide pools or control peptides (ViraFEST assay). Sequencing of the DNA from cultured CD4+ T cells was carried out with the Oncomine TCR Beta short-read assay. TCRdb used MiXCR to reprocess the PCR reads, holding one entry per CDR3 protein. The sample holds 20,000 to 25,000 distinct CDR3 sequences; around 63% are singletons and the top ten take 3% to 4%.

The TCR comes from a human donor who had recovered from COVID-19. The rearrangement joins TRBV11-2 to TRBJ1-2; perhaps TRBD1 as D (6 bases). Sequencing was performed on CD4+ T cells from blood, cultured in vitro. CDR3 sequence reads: CASSTDRTRGYTF. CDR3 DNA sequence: TGTGCCAGCAGCACAGACAGGACCCGGGGCTACACCTTC. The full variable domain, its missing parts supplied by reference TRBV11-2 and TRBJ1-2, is EAGVAQSPRYKIIEKRQSVAFWCNPISGHATLYWYQQILGQGPKLLIQFQNNGVVDDSQLPKDRFSAERLKGVDSTLKIQPAKLEDSAVYLCASSTDRTRGYTFGSGTRLTVV.